This T cell receptor (beta chain) stems from a study of T cells in Graves' hyperthyroidism and ophthalmopathy. The germline gives CDR1 SGHRS, CDR2 YFSETQ. This CDR3 spans 13 amino acids. The V gene lost 0 bases and the J gene lost 8 bases, with 9 bases spanning the gap. Findings and caveats of the study: With a median lead of 6.5 months before onset, the model predicted ophthalmopathy.

The source material, RNA transcripts, was used to amplify TCR beta CDR3 regions. HTBI primers were used for first-round RT-PCR of the TCR CDR3. TCRdb re-called the multiplex PCR reads through MiXCR, storing one row per CDR3 protein. The sample contains approximately 400,000 distinct CDR3 sequences, 25% of which appear only once. Graves' hyperthyroidism qualified as stable when ophthalmopathy did not progress within 18 months. Newly diagnosed patients aged 18 to 65 had hyperthyroidism of under 2 months' duration. The study based diagnoses on clinical symptoms, serum thyroxine and TRAb, thyroid ultrasound and orbital computed tomography. This clonotype was recorded many times. Antigen unknown.

Sequenced sample: blood. This sequence was found in a man aged 50-59 years with Graves' hyperthyroidism. The chain carries TRBV5-1 and TRBJ1-5; D remains ambiguous. In nucleotides, the CDR3 is TGCGCCAGCAGCTTGGCAGGTTCTGAGCCCCAGCATTTT. This translates into CASSLAGSEPQHF.